These 24 T cell receptor beta chains were all obtained from the same sample, sequenced in a study of Tregs in tolerant kidney transplant recipients. The table came from immunoSEQ multiplex PCR; TCRdb's copy has only in-frame clones and leaves some out. The profile shows over 60,000 clones, 95% to 98% of them singletons. Sequenced material: CD4+ T cells from blood, taken before the transplant. Receptors were obtained from a human donor who received a combined kidney and bone marrow transplant.

This clone was observed a single time. V gene TRBV11-2 combines with J gene TRBJ2-1; D might be TRBD1 (6 bases). Trimming left V 4 bases short and J 4 bases short, with 11 bases between. Germline V lookup: CDR1 SGHAT, CDR2 FQNNGV. The CDR3 length is 14 residues. CDR3 sequence reads: CASSYRTDYNEQFF. Here the CDR3 DNA reads TGTGCCAGCAGCTATAGGACAGATTACAATGAGCAGTTCTTC.

V and J are TRBV30 and TRBJ1-4; D is unresolved. This CDR3 has 13 amino acids. Germline V gene sequence: CDR1 GTSNPN, CDR2 SVGIG (reference sequence). The CDR3 DNA reads as TGTGCTGCATTTGGACTGTTTAATGAAAAACTGTTTTTT. Translated: CAAFGLFNEKLFF.

V gene TRBV5-1 combines with J gene TRBJ2-3; D ambiguous. This CDR3 has 14 residues. Germline assignment: CDR1 SGHRS and CDR2 YFSETQ. The V gene lost 0 bases and the J gene lost 3 bases, with 8 bases spanning the gap. This CDR3 is CASSLGAKTDTQYF. CDR3 sequence (DNA): TGCGCCAGCAGCTTGGGGGCCAAGACAGATACGCAGTATTTT.

The V gene is TRBV7-8, the J gene TRBJ1-5; the match to TRBD1 covers 7 bases. Germline V gene data show CDR1 as SGHVS and CDR2 as FQNEAQ. This CDR3 spans 14 amino acids. The junction had 5 bases not matched to a gene; V was cut back by 4 bases and J by 5 bases. The DNA of the CDR3 is TGTGCCAGCAGCTCCTGGGACAGATATCAGCCCCAGCATTTT. This translates into CASSSWDRYQPQHF.

The chain recombines TRBV2 with TRBJ2-3; TRBD2 might be the D (6 bases). The V end was cut by 7 bases, the J end by 6 bases, with 11 bases between. The CDR3 is made up of 12 amino acids. CDR1 is SNHLY and CDR2 is FYNNEI in the germline V gene. Here the CDR3 DNA reads TGTGCCAGCAACGGGAGAAGTGATACGCAGTATTTT. Translating it yields CASNGRSDTQYF. Using reference TRBV2 and TRBJ2-3 for the parts outside the CDR3, the full variable domain is EPEVTQTPSHQVTQMGQEVILRCVPISNHLYFYWYRQILGQKVEFLVSFYNNEISEKSEIFDDQFSVERPDGSNFTLKIRSTKLEDSAMYFCASNGRSDTQYFGPGTRLTVL.

This chain uses TRBV5-4 with TRBJ2-1; D possibly corresponds to TRBD2 (5 bases). The CDR3 spans 14 residues. Trimming took 0 bases from V and 7 from J, leaving 11 bases between them. Germline CDR1 reads SGHNT; CDR2 reads YYREEE (reference sequence). CDR3 sequence (DNA): TGTGCCAGCAGCTTGGATAGCGAAAGAAATGAGCAGTTCTTC. Translating gives CASSLDSERNEQFF.

This rearrangement joins TRBV9 to TRBJ2-2; TRBD2 matches at 10 bases. CDR3 length equals 17 residues. V gave up 0 bases and J gave up 2 bases; unmatched junction bases: 4. The germline gives CDR1 SGDLS, CDR2 YYNGEE. CDR3 sequence reads: CASSVATSGENTGELFF. CDR3 sequence (DNA): TGTGCCAGCAGCGTAGCTACTAGCGGGGAAAACACCGGGGAGCTGTTTTTT.

The genes are TRBV7-2 and TRBJ2-3, with D hard to call. Germline V gene sequence: CDR1 SGHTA, CDR2 FQGNSA. The V end was cut by 5 bases, the J end by 4 bases, with 10 bases between. This CDR3 is built from 13 residues. The CDR3 spells CASSHLRSDTQYF. CDR3 DNA sequence: TGTGCCAGCAGCCATTTGAGGTCAGATACGCAGTATTTT.

V usage is TRBV6-6 and J usage is TRBJ1-1; 7 nucleotides line up with TRBD1. The V gene's germline CDR1 is MNHNY and CDR2 SVGAGI (reference sequence). V lost 6 bases, J lost 0 bases, and 4 bases stayed unmatched. The CDR3 is 14 amino acids. This CDR3 reads CASSLGQMNTEAFF. The CDR3, as DNA: TGTGCCAGCAGCTTGGGACAGATGAACACTGAAGCTTTCTTT.

This sequence joins TRBV19 and TRBJ2-1; 10 bases match TRBD1. CDR3 length: 15 amino acids. The V gene end was trimmed by 7 bases and the J gene end by 4 bases; junction bases not matched to a gene: 7. The germline gives CDR1 LNHDA, CDR2 SQIVND (reference sequence). CDR3 loop: CASTLGGQGYNEQFF. As DNA, the CDR3 is TGTGCCAGTACCCTAGGGGGACAGGGGTACAATGAGCAGTTCTTC.

V is TRBV29-1 and J is TRBJ2-3; weak D call: TRBD1 (5 bases). Germline V gene lookup returns CDR1 SQVTM and CDR2 ANQGSEA. V gave up 4 bases and J gave up 0 bases, with 14 bases separating them. CDR3 length: 15 residues. The CDR3 region is CSVVRSTVSTDTQYF. CDR3 sequence (DNA): TGCAGCGTTGTTCGGTCGACAGTCAGCACAGATACGCAGTATTTT.

This sequence joins TRBV7-3 and TRBJ1-4; D is uncertain. Germline CDR1 is SGHTA and CDR2 is FQGTGA. The CDR3 has 15 residues. Trimming took 5 bases from V and 5 from J, leaving 15 bases between them. CDR3 sequence (DNA): TGTGCCAGCAGCCCCTCTGGACTGCGGAATGAAAAACTGTTTTTT. Residues: CASSPSGLRNEKLFF.

This rearrangement joins TRBV10-3 to TRBJ2-1; TRBD1 aligns across 8 bases. Germline CDR1 ENHRY, CDR2 SYGVKD. V trimming: 6 bases; J trimming: 7 bases; junction bases outside the gene matches: 8. The CDR3 has 14 residues. The DNA for the CDR3 is TGTGCCATCAGGCGCACAGGGGGAGATAATGAGCAGTTCTTC. Protein product: CAIRRTGGDNEQFF.

The rearrangement uses TRBV9 and TRBJ2-7, with 9 bases fitting TRBD2. CDR3 length: 15 residues. V shed 1 base, J shed 5 bases, and the junction held 7 bases outside the gene matches. Per germline, CDR1 SGDLS and CDR2 YYNGEE. Written as DNA, the CDR3 is TGTGCCAGCAGCGTATATAAGCGGGAGGTTCACGAGCAGTACTTC. Amino acids: CASSVYKREVHEQYF. Based on the CDR3 plus reference TRBV9 and TRBJ2-7, the full variable domain is DSGVTQTPKHLITATGQRVTLRCSPRSGDLSVYWYQQSLDQGLQFLIQYYNGEERAKGNILERFSAQQFPDLHSELNLSSLELGDSALYFCASSVYKREVHEQYFGPGTRLTVT.

The chain's CDR3 is CASSQTLSQGTPGGYTF. The DNA of the CDR3 is TGTGCCAGCAGCCAAACCCTCTCACAGGGAACCCCTGGGGGCTACACCTTC. This chain joins TRBV4-2 and TRBJ1-2; D perhaps matches TRBD1 (6 bases). Germline assignment: CDR1 LGHNA and CDR2 YNFKEQ. Trimming shortened V by 2 bases and J by 8 bases, and 24 bases separated the two germline ends. CDR3 length: 17 residues.

The genes are TRBV5-1 and TRBJ2-3, with 8 bases matching TRBD2. This CDR3 has 17 amino acids. With 0 bases clipped from V and 0 bases from J, the junction kept 6 bases outside the gene matches. Germline CDR1 and CDR2: SGHRS and YFSETQ. CDR3 residues: CASSLASGYPSTDTQYF. The CDR3 DNA is TGCGCCAGCAGCTTGGCTAGCGGGTATCCTAGCACAGATACGCAGTATTTT.

As DNA, the CDR3 is TGTGCCAGCAGCCTCCTACCACAGGGGACGGGGGTTGGTGAGCAGTTCTTC. As protein: CASSLLPQGTGVGEQFF. V usage is TRBV7-3 and J usage is TRBJ2-1; D is possibly TRBD1 (7 bases). The CDR3 totals 17 residues. Germline values: CDR1 SGHTA, CDR2 FQGTGA. Trimming left V 5 bases short and J 9 bases short, with 26 bases between.

V is TRBV2 and J is TRBJ2-5; 9 positions agree with TRBD2. The V segment lost 6 bases and the J segment 3 bases; nucleotides outside the gene matches: 5. The germline CDR1 and CDR2 sequences are SNHLY and FYNNEI. This CDR3 has 14 residues. CDR3 protein: CASSASSGEETQYF. The CDR3, as DNA: TGTGCCAGCAGCGCTTCTAGCGGGGAAGAGACCCAGTACTTC.

The V gene is TRBV7-2, the J gene TRBJ2-3; 8 bases agree with TRBD2. CDR1 SGHTA and CDR2 FQGNSA come from the germline V gene. The junction had 9 bases not matched to a gene; V was cut back by 3 bases and J by 4 bases. This CDR3 is 16 amino acids long. The DNA for the CDR3 is TGTGCCAGCAGCTTCCGGGAGGGCCCCCGACCAGATACGCAGTATTTT. It translates to CASSFREGPRPDTQYF.

The J gene is TRBJ1-1, the V gene TRBV2; D is possibly TRBD1 (5 bases). The germline V gene has CDR1 SNHLY and CDR2 FYNNEI. V gave up 6 bases and J gave up 2 bases, with 16 bases separating them. The CDR3 consists of 15 residues. CDR3 nucleotide sequence: TGTGCCAGCAGCCCGGGGGGGGTGGGAAACACTGAAGCTTTCTTT. Its translation: CASSPGGVGNTEAFF.

The sample holds one count of this clone. The chain employs TRBV7-8 and TRBJ2-7; D perhaps matches TRBD2 (5 bases). Germline V lookup: CDR1 SGHVS, CDR2 FQNEAQ. The CDR3 contains 14 residues. The V gene lost 3 bases and the J gene lost 4 bases, with 13 bases spanning the gap. The CDR3 DNA is TGTGCCAGCAGCTTGTTCAGCGGAACTTACGAGCAGTACTTC. It codes for CASSLFSGTYEQYF.

The rearrangement links TRBV7-2 to TRBJ2-2; D remains unclear. This CDR3 is built from 13 residues. In germline, CDR1 is SGHTA, CDR2 FQGNSA. V was clipped by 5 bases and J by 5 bases, with 9 bases between them. The CDR3 DNA reads TGTGCCAGCAGCCCCGCTATGACCGGGGAGCTGTTTTTT. This sequence encodes CASSPAMTGELFF.

V is TRBV2 and J is TRBJ2-5; weak D call: TRBD2 (5 bases). CDR1 and CDR2 (germline): SNHLY, FYNNEI. Trimming removed 3 bases at V and 5 bases at J, with 16 bases between. The CDR3 is made up of 15 amino acids. Here the CDR3 DNA reads TGTGCCAGCAGTGAGGGCAACGTCGGGATGGAGACCCAGTACTTC. Encoded protein: CASSEGNVGMETQYF.

This chain uses TRBV5-4 with TRBJ2-7, with D possibly being TRBD1 (5 bases). Trimming pared 4 bases from V and 3 bases from J, leaving 14 bases between. The V gene's germline CDR1 is SGHNT and CDR2 YYREEE (reference sequence). The CDR3 is made up of 14 amino acids. Here the CDR3 reads CASSPDSTYYEQYF. The CDR3 region has the DNA TGTGCCAGCAGCCCCGACAGCACCTACTACGAGCAGTACTTC. Full variable domain (rest looked up from reference TRBV5-4 and TRBJ2-7): ETGVTQSPTHLIKTRGQQVTLRCSSQSGHNTVSWYQQALGQGPQFIFQYYREEENGRGNFPPRFSGLQFPNYSSELNVNALELDDSALYLCASSPDSTYYEQYFGPGTRLTVT.